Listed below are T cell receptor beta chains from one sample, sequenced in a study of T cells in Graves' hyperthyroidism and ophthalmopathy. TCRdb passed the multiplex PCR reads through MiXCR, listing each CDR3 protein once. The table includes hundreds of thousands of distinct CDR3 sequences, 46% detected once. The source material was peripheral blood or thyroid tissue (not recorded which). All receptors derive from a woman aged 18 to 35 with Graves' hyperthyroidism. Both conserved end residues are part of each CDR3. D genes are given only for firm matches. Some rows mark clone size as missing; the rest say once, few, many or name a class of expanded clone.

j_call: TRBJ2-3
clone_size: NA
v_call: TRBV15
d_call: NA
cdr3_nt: TGTGCCACCAGCAGAGAAAAGACGAGCACAGATACGCAGTATTTT
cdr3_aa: CATSREKTSTDTQYF

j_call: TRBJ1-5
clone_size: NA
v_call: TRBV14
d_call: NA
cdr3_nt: TGTGCCAGCAGCCGGGGTTTGGCTTTTCCTAGCAATCAGCCCCAGCATTTT
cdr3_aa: CASSRGLAFPSNQPQHF

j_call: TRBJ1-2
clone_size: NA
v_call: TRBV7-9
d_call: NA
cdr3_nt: TGTGCCAGCGCCTCCGGGAATGGCTACACCTTC
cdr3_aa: CASASGNGYTF

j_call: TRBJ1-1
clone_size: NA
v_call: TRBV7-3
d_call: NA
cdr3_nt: TGTGCCAGCAGCCTCGGGGGGCAGGTCACTGAAGCTTTCTTT
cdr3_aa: CASSLGGQVTEAFF

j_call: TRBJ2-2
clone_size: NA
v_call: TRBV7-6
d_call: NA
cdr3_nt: TGTGCCACGGACTCGGGGGTAGGGTACACCGGGGAGCTGTTTTTT
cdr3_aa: CATDSGVGYTGELFF

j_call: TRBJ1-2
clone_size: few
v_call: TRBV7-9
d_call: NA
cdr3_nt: TGTGCCAGCAGCTTCTCTGTGACAGAGGACTATGGCTACACCTTC
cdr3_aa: CASSFSVTEDYGYTF

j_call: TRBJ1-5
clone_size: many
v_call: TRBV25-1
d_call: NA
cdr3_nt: TGTGCCAGCAGTGAATCCCACAATCAGCCCCAGCATTTT
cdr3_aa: CASSESHNQPQHF

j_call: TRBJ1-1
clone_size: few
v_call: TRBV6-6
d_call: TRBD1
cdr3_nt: TGTGCCAGCACCGATCCGACAGGGCGTTCTGAAGCTTTCTTT
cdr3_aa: CASTDPTGRSEAFF

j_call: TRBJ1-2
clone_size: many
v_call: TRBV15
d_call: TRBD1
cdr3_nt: TGTGCCACCAGGGCGGACAGGGGGAACTATGGCTACACCTTC
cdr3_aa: CATRADRGNYGYTF

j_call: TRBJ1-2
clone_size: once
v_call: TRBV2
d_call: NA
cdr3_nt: TGTGCCAGTGATCAGGGGATCGGCTACACCTTC
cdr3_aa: CASDQGIGYTF

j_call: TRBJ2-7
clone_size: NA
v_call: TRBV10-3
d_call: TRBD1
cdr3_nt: TGTGCCATCAGTCACGGGACAGGGGACGAGCAGTACTTC
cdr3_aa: CAISHGTGDEQYF

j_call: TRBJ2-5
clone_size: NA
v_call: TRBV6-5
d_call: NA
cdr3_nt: TGTGCCAGCAGACCAGGGGCATTTCAAGAGACCCAGTACTTC
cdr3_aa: CASRPGAFQETQYF

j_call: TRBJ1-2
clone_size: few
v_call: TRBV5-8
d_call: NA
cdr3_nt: TGTGCCAGCAACTCCAAACAGGGCTACACCTTC
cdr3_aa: CASNSKQGYTF

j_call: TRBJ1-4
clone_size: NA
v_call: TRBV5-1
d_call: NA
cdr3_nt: TGCGCCAGCAGCGGAGGGGACGCCGCGGTGGCTAATGAAAAACTGTTTTTT
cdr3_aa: CASSGGDAAVANEKLFF

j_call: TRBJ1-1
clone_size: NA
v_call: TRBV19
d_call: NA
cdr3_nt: TGTGCCAGTATATGGGGGAACACTGAAGCTTTCTTT
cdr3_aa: CASIWGNTEAFF

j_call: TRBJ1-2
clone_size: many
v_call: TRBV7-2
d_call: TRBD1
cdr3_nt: TGTGCCAGCAGCTTAGCGGGACAGGGGGACTATGGCTACACCTTC
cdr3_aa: CASSLAGQGDYGYTF

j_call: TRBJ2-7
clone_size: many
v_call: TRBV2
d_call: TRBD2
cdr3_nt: TGTGCCAGAGGGACTAGCGGCGAGCAGTACTTC
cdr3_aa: CARGTSGEQYF

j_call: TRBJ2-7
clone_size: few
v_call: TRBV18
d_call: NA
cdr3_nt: TGTGCCAGCTCACCACCGGATCAGGGCTCCCAGTACTTC
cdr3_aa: CASSPPDQGSQYF

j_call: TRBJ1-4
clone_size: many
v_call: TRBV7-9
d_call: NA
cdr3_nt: TGTGCCAGCAGCCAGCCCCGGGAGCTGGAAAAACTGTTTTTT
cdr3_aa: CASSQPRELEKLFF

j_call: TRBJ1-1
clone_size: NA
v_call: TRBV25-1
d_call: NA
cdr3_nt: TGTGCCAGCAGTGCTAAGTCGGGGGGGAACACTGAAGCTTTCTTT
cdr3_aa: CASSAKSGGNTEAFF

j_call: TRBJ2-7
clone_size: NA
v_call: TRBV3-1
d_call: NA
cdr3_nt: TGTGCCAGCAGCCTCCGGGGACGTCAACCTTACGAGCAGTACTTC
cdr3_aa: CASSLRGRQPYEQYF

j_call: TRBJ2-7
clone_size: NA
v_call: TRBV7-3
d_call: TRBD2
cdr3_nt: TGTGCCAGCAGCCCCGGGCGGGAGCGGACCTTTAACGAGCAGTACTTC
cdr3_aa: CASSPGRERTFNEQYF

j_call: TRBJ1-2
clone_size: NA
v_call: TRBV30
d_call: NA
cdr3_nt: TGTGCCTGGAGTGTACAGGGAGGCTACACCTTC
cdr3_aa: CAWSVQGGYTF

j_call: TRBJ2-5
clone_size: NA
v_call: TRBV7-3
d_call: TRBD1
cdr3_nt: TGTGCCAGCAGTCCCTTAGGGGGCGACGAGACCCAGTACTTC
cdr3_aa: CASSPLGGDETQYF

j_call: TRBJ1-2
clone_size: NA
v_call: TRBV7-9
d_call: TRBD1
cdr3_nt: TGTGCCAGCAGCTCACAGGGGTCCGGAGGCTACACCTTC
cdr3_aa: CASSSQGSGGYTF

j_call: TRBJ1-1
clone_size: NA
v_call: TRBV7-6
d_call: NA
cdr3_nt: TGTGCCAGCAGCTCTGGGAGGGAGCAGAACACTGAAGCTTTCTTT
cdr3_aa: CASSSGREQNTEAFF

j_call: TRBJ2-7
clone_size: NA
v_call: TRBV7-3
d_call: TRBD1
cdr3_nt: TGTGCCAGCAGCTTAAACCCGGGACAGGCCTTTTTC
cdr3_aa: CASSLNPGQAFF

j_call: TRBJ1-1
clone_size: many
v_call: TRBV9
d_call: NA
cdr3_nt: TGTGCCAGCAGCTTAGGACGTCACACTGAAGCTTTCTTT
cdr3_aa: CASSLGRHTEAFF

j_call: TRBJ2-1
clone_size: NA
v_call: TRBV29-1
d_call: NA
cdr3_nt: TGCAGCGTTGGGTCGGGGAAATCTTCTTACAATGAGCAGTTCTTC
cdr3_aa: CSVGSGKSSYNEQFF

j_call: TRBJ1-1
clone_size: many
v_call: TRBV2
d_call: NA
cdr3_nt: TGTGCCAGCAGTGGGGGGGATACTGAAGCTTTCTTT
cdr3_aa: CASSGGDTEAFF

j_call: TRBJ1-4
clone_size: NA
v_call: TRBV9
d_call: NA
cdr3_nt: TGTGCCAGCAGCGCCCCAGGGTCAACTAATGAAAAACTGTTTTTT
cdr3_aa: CASSAPGSTNEKLFF

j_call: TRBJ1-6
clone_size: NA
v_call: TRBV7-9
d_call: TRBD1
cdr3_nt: TGTGCCAGCAGCTTCCGGACAGGGGTATCACCCCTCCACTTT
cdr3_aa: CASSFRTGVSPLHF

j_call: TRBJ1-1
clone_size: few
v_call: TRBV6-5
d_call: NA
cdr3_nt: TGTGCCAGCAGTTACCTGGGACGGGTGAACACTGAAGCTTTCTTT
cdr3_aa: CASSYLGRVNTEAFF

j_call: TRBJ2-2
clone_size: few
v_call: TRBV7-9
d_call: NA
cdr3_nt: TGTGCCAGCAGGGAAGGGGCGACGAACACCGGGGAGCTGTTTTTT
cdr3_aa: CASREGATNTGELFF

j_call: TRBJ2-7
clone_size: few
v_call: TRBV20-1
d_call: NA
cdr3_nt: TGCAGTGCCCCCGCCGGGCTAGCGCCGACCGGCGAGCAGTACTTC
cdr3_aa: CSAPAGLAPTGEQYF

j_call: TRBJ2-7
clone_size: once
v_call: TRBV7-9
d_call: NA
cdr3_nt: TGTGCCAGCAGCTTAGTGGGCGAGCAACCCTACGAGCAGTACTTC
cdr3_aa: CASSLVGEQPYEQYF

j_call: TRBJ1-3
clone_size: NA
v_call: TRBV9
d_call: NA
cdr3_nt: TGTGCCAGCAGCGCAGCCGACGTCCTGGGGTACACCATATATTTT
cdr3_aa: CASSAADVLGYTIYF

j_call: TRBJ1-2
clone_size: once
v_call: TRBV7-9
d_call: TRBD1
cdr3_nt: TGTGCCAGCAGCCCCTACGGACAGGGACTTAACTATGGCTACACCTTC
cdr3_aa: CASSPYGQGLNYGYTF

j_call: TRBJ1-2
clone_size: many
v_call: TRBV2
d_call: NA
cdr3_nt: TGTGCCAGCAGTGGCCCCGGGACTAACTATGGCTACACCTTC
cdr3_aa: CASSGPGTNYGYTF

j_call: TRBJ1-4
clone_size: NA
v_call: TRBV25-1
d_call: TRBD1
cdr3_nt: TGTGCCAGCAGTACCCGGGACAGGGACGAAAAACTGTTTTTT
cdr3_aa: CASSTRDRDEKLFF

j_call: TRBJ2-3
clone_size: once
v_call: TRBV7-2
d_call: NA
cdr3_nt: TGTGCCAGCAGCCTAGACGCTGCAGATACGCAGTATTTT
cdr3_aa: CASSLDAADTQYF

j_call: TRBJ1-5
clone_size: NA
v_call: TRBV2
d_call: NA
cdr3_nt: TGTGCCAGCAGTGAACCGGGACAGCCCCAGCATTTT
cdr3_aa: CASSEPGQPQHF

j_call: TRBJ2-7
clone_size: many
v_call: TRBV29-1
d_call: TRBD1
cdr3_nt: TGCAGCGTTGAAGGATACAGGGGTGAGCAGTACTTC
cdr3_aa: CSVEGYRGEQYF

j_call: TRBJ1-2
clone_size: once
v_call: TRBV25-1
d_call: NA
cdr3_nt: TGTGCCAGCTCCGCCAGCGGAGTCAACTATGGCTACACCTTC
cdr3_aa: CASSASGVNYGYTF

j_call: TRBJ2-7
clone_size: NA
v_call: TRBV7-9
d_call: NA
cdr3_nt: TGTGCCAGCAGCTCGTCCCGGGACGGGAACGAGCAGTACTTC
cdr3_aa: CASSSSRDGNEQYF

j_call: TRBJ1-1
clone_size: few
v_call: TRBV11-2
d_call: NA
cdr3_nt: TGTGCCAGCAGCTTAGTAGCAGGCCACAGTGAAGCTTTCTTT
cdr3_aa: CASSLVAGHSEAFF

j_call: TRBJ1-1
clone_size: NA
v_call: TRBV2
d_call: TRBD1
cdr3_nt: TGTGCCAGCAGTTCTAGGACAGGTGAAGCTTTCTTT
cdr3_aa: CASSSRTGEAFF

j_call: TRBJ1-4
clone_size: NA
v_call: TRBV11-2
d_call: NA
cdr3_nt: TGTGCCAGCAGCTATAGGGGGGGTGAAAAACTGTTTTTT
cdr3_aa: CASSYRGGEKLFF

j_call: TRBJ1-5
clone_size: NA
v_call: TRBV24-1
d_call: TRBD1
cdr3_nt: TGTGCCACCAGTGATTTGGGTGGGACAGGGCTTACCTATCAGCCCCAGCATTTT
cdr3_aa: CATSDLGGTGLTYQPQHF